These 8 T cell receptor beta chains came from one sample sequenced in a study of Ad26.COV2.S vaccination and SARS-CoV-2 variants. Sequenced by immunoSEQ multiplex PCR; TCRdb stores in-frame clones only, minus some. The profile shows fewer than 900,000 clones, 70% to 90% of them singletons. Treatment described: around 19 received Ad26.COV2.S at low or high dose, single or two shots; 5 received placebo; per-sample allocation not given. Day 63 following the first vaccine or placebo injection was when the samples were taken. The material was peripheral blood, obtained in a trial of Ad26.COV2.S vaccine versus placebo. The receptors derive from a person between 18 and 60 years old who received the Ad26.COV2.S COVID-19 vaccine or a placebo.

The chain couples TRBV11-3 to TRBJ2-3; TRBD2 matches 7 bases. CDR3 length: 13 residues. V was clipped by 4 bases and J by 11 bases; unmatched bases: 9. Germline CDR1 and CDR2: SGHNT and YENEEA. Written as DNA, the CDR3 is TGTGCCAGCAGCTCGATCAAAGGGACTAAGCAGTATTTT. It codes for CASSSIKGTKQYF.

V usage is TRBV7-2 and J usage is TRBJ2-3, with 11 bases matching TRBD2. The CDR3 length is 15 residues. With 5 bases clipped from V and 5 bases from J, the junction kept 6 bases outside the gene matches. The germline V gene has CDR1 SGHTA and CDR2 FQGNSA. CDR3 sequence: CASSLSGGARDTQYF. In DNA, the CDR3 is TGTGCCAGCAGCCTTAGCGGGGGGGCGAGAGATACGCAGTATTTT. Supplemented by reference TRBV7-2 and TRBJ2-3, the full variable domain reads GAGVSQSPSNKVTEKGKDVELRCDPISGHTALYWYRQSLGQGLEFLIYFQGNSAPDKSGLPSDRFSAERTGGSVSTLTIQRTQQEDSAVYLCASSLSGGARDTQYFGPGTRLTVL.

As regards this clone: The same CDR3 is also encoded by other DNA sequences in this sample. This rearrangement joins TRBV6-5 to TRBJ1-2, with D tentatively TRBD1 (5 bases). The CDR3 runs to 14 residues. In germline, CDR1 is MNHEY, CDR2 SVGAGI. V dropped 0 bases and J dropped 5 bases, with 10 bases sitting between them. This CDR3 is CASSYSTGTYGYTF. CDR3 DNA: TGTGCCAGCAGTTACTCGACGGGGACTTATGGCTACACCTTC.

The chain joins TRBV12-3 or TRBV12-4 to TRBJ1-6; D unresolved. The CDR3 loop spans 13 amino acids. V lost 1 base and J lost 8, with 6 bases in between. The DNA of the CDR3 is TGTGCCAGCAGTTTAGTGGCAGATTCACCCCTCCACTTT. As protein: CASSLVADSPLHF.

V and J are TRBV3-1 (or the pseudogene TRBV3-2) and TRBJ1-2, with 8 nucleotides matching TRBD1. Unmatched junction bases numbered 8, after V lost 5 bases and J lost 3 bases. Germline CDR1 LGHDT, CDR2 YNNKEL (reference sequence). CDR3 length: 15 residues. CDR3 nucleotides: TGTGCCAGCAGCGAGACAGGGGACGGAGACTATGGCTACACCTTC. This translates into CASSETGDGDYGYTF.

V and J are TRBV29-1 and TRBJ2-1; TRBD2 might be the D (7 bases). V lost 8 bases to trimming and J lost 9 bases, with 20 bases between them. CDR3 length equals 13 residues. CDR1 SQVTM and CDR2 ANQGSEA come from the germline V gene. The CDR3 DNA is TGCAGCACGTGGGGGGGGCTAGCTGGTGAGCAGTTCTTC. It translates to CSTWGGLAGEQFF.

V gene TRBV19 combines with J gene TRBJ1-2; TRBD1 might be the D (6 bases). The CDR3 covers 14 residues. V dropped 5 bases and J dropped 11 bases, with 21 bases sitting between them. The V gene's germline CDR1 is LNHDA and CDR2 SQIVND (reference sequence). The CDR3 reads CASSWVRQAKGYTF. For the CDR3, the DNA is TGTGCCAGTAGTTGGGTGAGACAGGCGAAGGGGTACACCTTC. Full variable domain (remainder filled in from reference TRBV19 and TRBJ1-2): DGGITQSPKYLFRKEGQNVTLSCEQNLNHDAMYWYRQDPGQGLRLIYYSQIVNDFQKGDIAEGYSVSREKKESFPLTVTSAQKNPTAFYLCASSWVRQAKGYTFGSGTRLTVV.

Only one count was recorded for this clone. The chain combines TRBV7-2 with TRBJ1-3; D remains unclear. Germline V CDR1 and CDR2: SGHTA, FQGNSA. CDR3 length: 17 residues. Trimming left V 1 base short and J 0 bases short, with 13 bases between. The CDR3 DNA reads TGTGCCAGCAGCTTAGTAGCCCCAACCTCCTCTGGAAACACCATATATTTT. It translates to CASSLVAPTSSGNTIYF.